This T cell receptor beta chain was identified during a study of beta chain features in type 1 diabetes. Overall study results and limits: In all four CD4+ subsets, TCRB CDR3 length was significantly, moderately reduced in type 1 diabetes. Patients with type 1 diabetes showed fewer VDJ junction insertions and more deletions. For TCRB rearrangement, an influence of HLA type remained unresolved here.

Every donor had blood drawn once into heparin, roughly 0.11 L on average. The CDR3 totals 14 residues. Germline V CDR1 and CDR2: SEHNR, FQNEAQ (reference sequence). Trimming shortened V by 1 base and J by 10 bases, and 14 bases separated the two germline ends. Sequencing targeted expressed TCRB transcripts, as all isolated RNA had been reverse transcribed. Assay used: immunoSEQ multiplex PCR; TCRdb lists only in-frame clones, some missing. The sample yields about 700,000 clones, about an eighth seen once. This clone occurred a few times. Its antigen remains unknown. This receptor was taken from a man aged 18 to 30 with type 1 diabetes. Sequenced material: naive CD4+ T cells from blood. The V gene is TRBV7-9, the J gene TRBJ2-1; D unresolved. In nucleotides, the CDR3 is TGTGCCAGCAGCTTAGGCACCGGCCTCGGGGAGCAGTTCTTC. This codes for CASSLGTGLGEQFF.